Listed below are T cell receptor beta chains from one sample, sequenced in a study. In TCRdb, the RT-PCR reads were re-called with MiXCR into one record per CDR3 protein. Here the sample spans around 700,000 distinct CDR3 sequences, 14% being singletons. Sequencing was carried out using memory CD4+ T cells from blood. The source is a female donor in good health, serving as a healthy control. Each CDR3 is given with its conserved first and last residue. The D gene is left open where the match is weak. Clone size, where shown, is once, few, many, or a class for clones that have expanded.

D gene: -; J gene: TRBJ1-4; V gene: TRBV25-1; clone size: -; CDR3 protein: CASIDRKPNEKLFF; CDR3 DNA: TGTGCCAGCATTGACAGGAAACCTAATGAAAAACTGTTTTTT
D gene: -; J gene: TRBJ2-4; V gene: TRBV7-2; clone size: many; CDR3 protein: CASSFEGTKNIQYF; CDR3 DNA: TGTGCCAGCAGCTTTGAGGGAACCAAAAACATTCAGTACTTC
D gene: -; J gene: TRBJ1-1; V gene: TRBV28; clone size: few; CDR3 protein: CASSRDVQEAFF; CDR3 DNA: TGTGCCAGCAGCCGGGACGTTCAAGAAGCTTTCTTT
D gene: -; J gene: TRBJ2-5; V gene: TRBV4-3; clone size: few; CDR3 protein: CASSQAAQGGETQYF; CDR3 DNA: TGCGCCAGCAGCCAAGCGGCTCAGGGGGGGGAGACCCAGTACTTC
D gene: -; J gene: TRBJ2-1; V gene: TRBV5-1; clone size: -; CDR3 protein: CASSLVIFVARTYNEQFF; CDR3 DNA: TGCGCCAGCAGCTTGGTGATTTTTGTTGCGCGTACCTACAATGAGCAGTTCTTC
D gene: -; J gene: TRBJ2-1; V gene: TRBV4-1; clone size: -; CDR3 protein: CASSLPTTSSYNEQFF; CDR3 DNA: TGCGCCAGCAGCCTCCCGACTACGAGCTCCTACAATGAGCAGTTCTTC
D gene: -; J gene: TRBJ2-2; V gene: TRBV6-5; clone size: -; CDR3 protein: CASSYGRLAPGELFF; CDR3 DNA: TGTGCCAGCAGTTACGGTCGGCTAGCCCCCGGGGAGCTGTTTTTT
D gene: TRBD1; J gene: TRBJ1-5; V gene: TRBV7-2; clone size: few; CDR3 protein: CASSLGQESNQPQHF; CDR3 DNA: TGTGCCAGCAGTTTGGGACAGGAAAGCAATCAGCCCCAGCATTTT
D gene: -; J gene: TRBJ1-6; V gene: TRBV20-1; clone size: -; CDR3 protein: CSARDRTGGSNNSPLHF; CDR3 DNA: TGCAGTGCTAGAGATCGGACCGGAGGGAGCAATAATTCACCCCTCCACTTT
D gene: -; J gene: TRBJ2-7; V gene: TRBV5-5; clone size: many; CDR3 protein: CASMEGGRGYEQYF; CDR3 DNA: TGTGCCAGCATGGAGGGGGGGAGAGGCTACGAGCAGTACTTC
D gene: -; J gene: TRBJ1-2; V gene: TRBV20-1; clone size: many; CDR3 protein: CSVYGGYTF; CDR3 DNA: TGCAGTGTTTATGGTGGCTACACCTTC
D gene: -; J gene: TRBJ1-2; V gene: TRBV4-3; clone size: many; CDR3 protein: CASSQDHGVLGYGYTF; CDR3 DNA: TGCGCCAGCAGCCAAGATCACGGGGTTCTGGGCTATGGCTACACCTTC
D gene: TRBD1; J gene: TRBJ1-1; V gene: TRBV28; clone size: -; CDR3 protein: CASSFIQGAGRAFF; CDR3 DNA: TGTGCCAGCAGTTTCATACAGGGGGCTGGCCGAGCTTTCTTT
D gene: TRBD2; J gene: TRBJ2-1; V gene: TRBV7-9; clone size: many; CDR3 protein: CASSYLLAGVWSSYNEQFF; CDR3 DNA: TGTGCCAGCAGCTACTTACTAGCGGGAGTCTGGAGCTCCTACAATGAGCAGTTCTTC
D gene: -; J gene: TRBJ1-2; V gene: TRBV6-2/TRBV6-3; clone size: few; CDR3 protein: CASSDRTASYGYTF; CDR3 DNA: TGTGCCAGCAGCGACCGGACAGCGTCATATGGCTACACCTTC
D gene: -; J gene: TRBJ2-7; V gene: TRBV20-1; clone size: few; CDR3 protein: CSAREGDGSYYEQYF; CDR3 DNA: TGCAGTGCTAGAGAGGGTGACGGGAGCTACTACGAGCAGTACTTC
D gene: -; J gene: TRBJ2-3; V gene: TRBV7-7; clone size: many; CDR3 protein: CASSPSSGTDTQYF; CDR3 DNA: TGTGCCAGCAGCCCTAGCTCGGGGACAGATACGCAGTATTTT
D gene: TRBD1; J gene: TRBJ1-1; V gene: TRBV7-2; clone size: many; CDR3 protein: CASSDRGEAFF; CDR3 DNA: TGTGCCAGCAGCGACAGGGGGGAAGCTTTCTTT
D gene: TRBD1; J gene: TRBJ1-6; V gene: TRBV7-9; clone size: -; CDR3 protein: CASSQGQGVNSPLHF; CDR3 DNA: TGTGCCAGCAGCCAGGGACAGGGGGTCAATTCACCCCTCCACTTT
D gene: TRBD1; J gene: TRBJ2-7; V gene: TRBV5-1; clone size: many; CDR3 protein: CASSRTGDYYEQYF; CDR3 DNA: TGCGCCAGCAGCCGGACAGGGGATTACTACGAGCAGTACTTC
D gene: -; J gene: TRBJ1-1; V gene: TRBV18; clone size: few; CDR3 protein: CASSERGEEAFF; CDR3 DNA: TGTGCCAGCTCAGAGCGAGGGGAAGAAGCTTTCTTT
D gene: -; J gene: TRBJ1-1; V gene: TRBV5-1; clone size: many; CDR3 protein: CASSSGTPITEAFF; CDR3 DNA: TGCGCCAGCAGTTCCGGGACACCTATCACTGAAGCTTTCTTT
D gene: TRBD1; J gene: TRBJ2-3; V gene: TRBV28; clone size: -; CDR3 protein: CASSPSGQGLSDTQYF; CDR3 DNA: TGTGCCAGCAGTCCCTCGGGACAGGGGCTGTCAGATACGCAGTATTTT
D gene: TRBD1; J gene: TRBJ2-2; V gene: TRBV9; clone size: -; CDR3 protein: CASSDRGSNAGELFF; CDR3 DNA: TGTGCCAGCAGCGACAGGGGCTCGAACGCCGGGGAGCTGTTTTTT
D gene: -; J gene: TRBJ2-6; V gene: TRBV6-1; clone size: few; CDR3 protein: CASSEASGANVLTF; CDR3 DNA: TGTGCCAGCAGTGAGGCCTCTGGGGCCAACGTCCTGACTTTC
D gene: -; J gene: TRBJ2-7; V gene: TRBV20-1; clone size: -; CDR3 protein: CSASVRSLSYEQYF; CDR3 DNA: TGCAGTGCTAGTGTGCGGTCCCTTTCCTACGAGCAGTACTTC
D gene: TRBD2; J gene: TRBJ2-1; V gene: TRBV24-1; clone size: many; CDR3 protein: CATSPIGTSGNNEQFF; CDR3 DNA: TGTGCCACCAGCCCGATCGGGACTAGCGGGAACAATGAGCAGTTCTTC
D gene: -; J gene: TRBJ1-2; V gene: TRBV9; clone size: few; CDR3 protein: CASSVEPNYGYTF; CDR3 DNA: TGTGCCAGCAGCGTAGAGCCAAACTATGGCTACACCTTC
D gene: -; J gene: TRBJ2-5; V gene: TRBV7-6; clone size: -; CDR3 protein: CASSPHQGETQYF; CDR3 DNA: TGTGCCAGCAGCCCCCACCAAGGAGAGACCCAGTACTTC
D gene: TRBD1; J gene: TRBJ2-1; V gene: TRBV20-1; clone size: -; CDR3 protein: CSARVLGRQGVDEQFF; CDR3 DNA: TGCAGTGCTAGAGTTTTAGGGAGACAGGGAGTCGATGAGCAGTTCTTC
D gene: -; J gene: TRBJ2-1; V gene: TRBV20-1; clone size: many; CDR3 protein: CSPVDGSYNEQFF; CDR3 DNA: TGCAGTCCAGTGGACGGCTCCTACAATGAGCAGTTCTTC
D gene: TRBD1; J gene: TRBJ1-6; V gene: TRBV12-3/TRBV12-4; clone size: few; CDR3 protein: CASSLTGDPNSPLHF; CDR3 DNA: TGTGCCAGCAGCCTCACAGGGGACCCCAATTCACCCCTCCACTTT
D gene: TRBD2; J gene: TRBJ2-1; V gene: TRBV5-5; clone size: -; CDR3 protein: CASSLSGGAPLREQFF; CDR3 DNA: TGTGCCAGCAGCTTGTCGGGGGGAGCCCCCTTGAGGGAGCAGTTCTTC
D gene: TRBD2; J gene: TRBJ2-1; V gene: TRBV5-1; clone size: many; CDR3 protein: CASSLSGLAGLEQFF; CDR3 DNA: TGCGCCAGCAGCTTATCGGGACTAGCGGGACTTGAGCAGTTCTTC
D gene: TRBD2; J gene: TRBJ2-1; V gene: TRBV3-1; clone size: -; CDR3 protein: CASSHYGLAGPQFF; CDR3 DNA: TGTGCCAGCAGCCACTATGGACTAGCGGGGCCGCAGTTCTTC
D gene: -; J gene: TRBJ1-3; V gene: TRBV4-3; clone size: -; CDR3 protein: CASSQQEASGNTIYF; CDR3 DNA: TGCGCCAGCTCACAGCAGGAGGCCTCTGGAAACACCATATATTTT
D gene: -; J gene: TRBJ2-2; V gene: TRBV20-1; clone size: -; CDR3 protein: CSARDSDSGNGELFF; CDR3 DNA: TGCAGTGCTAGAGATTCGGACAGCGGGAACGGGGAGCTGTTTTTT
D gene: -; J gene: TRBJ1-4; V gene: TRBV5-5; clone size: -; CDR3 protein: CASSHPGVKEKLFF; CDR3 DNA: TGTGCCAGCAGCCACCCAGGGGTTAAGGAAAAACTGTTTTTT
D gene: TRBD1; J gene: TRBJ1-1; V gene: TRBV5-1; clone size: -; CDR3 protein: CASSFLTGNTNTEAFF; CDR3 DNA: TGCGCCAGCAGCTTCCTGACAGGGAATACGAACACTGAAGCTTTCTTT
D gene: -; J gene: TRBJ2-1; V gene: TRBV5-1; clone size: -; CDR3 protein: CASSSGDVDNEQFF; CDR3 DNA: TGCGCCAGCAGCTCAGGCGACGTGGACAATGAGCAGTTCTTC
D gene: TRBD1; J gene: TRBJ2-7; V gene: TRBV7-8; clone size: few; CDR3 protein: CASSSTGSMDEQYF; CDR3 DNA: TGTGCCAGCAGCTCGACAGGGTCGATGGACGAGCAGTACTTC
D gene: TRBD2; J gene: TRBJ2-2; V gene: TRBV4-3; clone size: -; CDR3 protein: CASSRGTSGTGELFF; CDR3 DNA: TGCGCCAGCTCCAGGGGGACTAGCGGGACCGGGGAGCTGTTTTTT
D gene: -; J gene: TRBJ1-1; V gene: TRBV20-1; clone size: few; CDR3 protein: CSAEVAWATEAFF; CDR3 DNA: TGCAGTGCTGAGGTGGCGTGGGCCACTGAAGCTTTCTTT
D gene: -; J gene: TRBJ1-2; V gene: TRBV18; clone size: few; CDR3 protein: CASSPDAWYGYTF; CDR3 DNA: TGTGCCAGCTCACCAGACGCCTGGTATGGCTACACCTTC
D gene: TRBD2; J gene: TRBJ2-1; V gene: TRBV25-1; clone size: -; CDR3 protein: CASGPPSGKGYNEQFF; CDR3 DNA: TGTGCCAGCGGCCCCCCTAGCGGGAAGGGCTACAATGAGCAGTTCTTC
D gene: -; J gene: TRBJ2-7; V gene: TRBV19; clone size: -; CDR3 protein: CASSPPGTSRYEQYF; CDR3 DNA: TGTGCCAGTAGTCCTCCTGGGACTTCCCGCTACGAGCAGTACTTC
D gene: TRBD2; J gene: TRBJ2-5; V gene: TRBV12-3/TRBV12-4; clone size: -; CDR3 protein: CASSLSGDQYF; CDR3 DNA: TGTGCCAGCAGTTTAAGCGGGGACCAGTACTTC
D gene: -; J gene: TRBJ2-2; V gene: TRBV15; clone size: few; CDR3 protein: CATSTGQGEEGELFF; CDR3 DNA: TGTGCCACCAGCACCGGTCAGGGGGAGGAAGGGGAGCTGTTTTTT
D gene: -; J gene: TRBJ1-3; V gene: TRBV9; clone size: -; CDR3 protein: CASSPRGASFLSGNTIYF; CDR3 DNA: TGTGCCAGCAGTCCCCGGGGTGCTAGCTTCCTCTCTGGAAACACCATATATTTT
D gene: -; J gene: TRBJ1-1; V gene: TRBV5-1; clone size: -; CDR3 protein: CASSLVPEAAEAFF; CDR3 DNA: TGCGCCAGCAGCTTGGTACCAGAAGCGGCAGAAGCTTTCTTT
D gene: TRBD2; J gene: TRBJ2-1; V gene: TRBV7-7; clone size: few; CDR3 protein: CASSFLAGVGNEQFF; CDR3 DNA: TGTGCTAGCAGCTTTTTAGCGGGAGTGGGGAATGAGCAGTTCTTC
D gene: TRBD1; J gene: TRBJ2-2; V gene: TRBV20-1; clone size: few; CDR3 protein: CSARDRGTGGTGELFF; CDR3 DNA: TGCAGTGCTAGAGATCGGGGGACAGGAGGCACCGGGGAGCTGTTTTTT
D gene: -; J gene: TRBJ2-1; V gene: TRBV7-2; clone size: -; CDR3 protein: CASSPSVTYNEQFF; CDR3 DNA: TGTGCCAGCAGCCCAAGTGTTACCTACAATGAGCAGTTCTTC
D gene: TRBD2; J gene: TRBJ2-5; V gene: TRBV10-3; clone size: -; CDR3 protein: CAISGLGTGGKETQYF; CDR3 DNA: TGTGCCATCAGTGGCCTTGGGACGGGAGGAAAAGAGACCCAGTACTTC
D gene: -; J gene: TRBJ1-4; V gene: TRBV10-3; clone size: -; CDR3 protein: CAISLVPGGNEKLFF; CDR3 DNA: TGTGCCATCAGTCTCGTACCGGGAGGAAATGAAAAACTGTTTTTT
D gene: TRBD1; J gene: TRBJ1-5; V gene: TRBV10-3; clone size: few; CDR3 protein: CAISDLTGDQPQHF; CDR3 DNA: TGTGCCATCAGTGATTTGACAGGGGACCAGCCCCAGCATTTT
D gene: -; J gene: TRBJ1-1; V gene: TRBV15; clone size: -; CDR3 protein: CATSRDLQPLHGAFF; CDR3 DNA: TGTGCCACCAGCAGAGATCTACAGCCGCTCCATGGGGCTTTCTTT